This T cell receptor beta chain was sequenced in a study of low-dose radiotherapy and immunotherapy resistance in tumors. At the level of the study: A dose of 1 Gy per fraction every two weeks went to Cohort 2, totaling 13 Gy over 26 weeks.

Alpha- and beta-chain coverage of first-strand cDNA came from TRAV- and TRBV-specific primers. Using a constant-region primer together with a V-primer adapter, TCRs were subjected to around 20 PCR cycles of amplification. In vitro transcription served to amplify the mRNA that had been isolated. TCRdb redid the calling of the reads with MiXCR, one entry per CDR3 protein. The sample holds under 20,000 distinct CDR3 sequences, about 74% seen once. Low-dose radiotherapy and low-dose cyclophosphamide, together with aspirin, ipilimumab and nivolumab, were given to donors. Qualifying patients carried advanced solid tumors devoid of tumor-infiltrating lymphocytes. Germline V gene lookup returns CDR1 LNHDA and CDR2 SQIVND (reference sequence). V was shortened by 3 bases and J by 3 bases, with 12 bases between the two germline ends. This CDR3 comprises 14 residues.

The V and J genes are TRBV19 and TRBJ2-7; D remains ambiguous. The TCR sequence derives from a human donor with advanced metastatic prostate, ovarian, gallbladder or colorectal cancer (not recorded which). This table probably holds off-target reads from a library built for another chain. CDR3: CASSIGVEDYEQYF. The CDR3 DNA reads TGTGCCAGTAGTATTGGGGTCGAGGACTACGAGCAGTACTTC.